This TCR beta chain was profiled in a study of blood T cell repertoires in COVID-19. This clone was seen a handful of times. From germline, CDR1 is SGHDT and CDR2 YYEEEE. CDR3 length: 14 residues. V shed 3 bases, J shed 6 bases, and the junction held 8 bases outside the gene matches. Original analysis: The authors estimated nucleated cell counts from reference gene primer amplification. Sequencing was performed with immunoSEQ multiplex PCR; in TCRdb, only in-frame clones are kept and a portion is missing. The V and J calls and clone size come from that table; D and trimming were worked out from the DNA. The table shows 250,000 to 300,000 clones, with approximately 90% occurring only once.

The sequencing input was peripheral blood. The J gene is TRBJ1-2, the V gene TRBV5-6; TRBD1 matches 7 bases. This clonotype was sampled from a woman between 40 and 55 years old who had recovered from COVID-19. DNA of the CDR3: TGTGCCAGCAGCTACGGGACAGCGGGGGATGGCTACACCTTC. Protein product: CASSYGTAGDGYTF.